The clone carrying this T cell receptor beta chain was observed many times. Its antigen is unidentified. V gave up 0 bases and J gave up 5 bases, with 9 bases separating them. CDR1 SGHKS and CDR2 YYEKEE come from the germline V gene (reference sequence). The CDR3 loop spans 13 amino acids. Production of TCR cDNA was by 5'RACE template switching, which also added a universal primer site and UMIs. TCRdb passed the 5' RACE reads through MiXCR, listing each CDR3 protein once. The repertoire holds over 110,000 distinct CDR3 sequences, with approximately 7.7% as singletons. These data come from a study of T cells after yellow fever vaccination. Overall study: SMART-Seq v4 Ultra Low Input prepared libraries from low-cell fractions.

Study observations and caveats: The study re-detected most primary-vaccination clones after the booster (96% CD4, around 89% CD8).

The TCR comes from a man between 25 and 39 years old who received the YFV17D yellow fever vaccine. This specimen was CD4+ T cells sorted from PBMCs, taken 5 days after the yellow fever booster vaccination. V and J are TRBV5-5 and TRBJ2-7, with no clear D. CDR3 region: CASSLVARDEQYF. For the CDR3, the DNA is TGTGCCAGCAGCTTGGTCGCAAGGGACGAGCAGTACTTC.